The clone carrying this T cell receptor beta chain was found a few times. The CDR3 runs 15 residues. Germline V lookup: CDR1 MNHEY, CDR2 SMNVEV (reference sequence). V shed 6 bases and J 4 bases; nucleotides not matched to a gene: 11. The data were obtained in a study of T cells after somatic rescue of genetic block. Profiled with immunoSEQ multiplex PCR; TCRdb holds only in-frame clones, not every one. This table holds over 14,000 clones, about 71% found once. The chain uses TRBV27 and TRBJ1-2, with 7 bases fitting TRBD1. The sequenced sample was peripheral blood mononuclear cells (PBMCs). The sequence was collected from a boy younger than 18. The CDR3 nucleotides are TGTGCCAGCAGGGACTCGACAGGGCGCACCTATGGCTACACCTTC. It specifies CASRDSTGRTYGYTF.